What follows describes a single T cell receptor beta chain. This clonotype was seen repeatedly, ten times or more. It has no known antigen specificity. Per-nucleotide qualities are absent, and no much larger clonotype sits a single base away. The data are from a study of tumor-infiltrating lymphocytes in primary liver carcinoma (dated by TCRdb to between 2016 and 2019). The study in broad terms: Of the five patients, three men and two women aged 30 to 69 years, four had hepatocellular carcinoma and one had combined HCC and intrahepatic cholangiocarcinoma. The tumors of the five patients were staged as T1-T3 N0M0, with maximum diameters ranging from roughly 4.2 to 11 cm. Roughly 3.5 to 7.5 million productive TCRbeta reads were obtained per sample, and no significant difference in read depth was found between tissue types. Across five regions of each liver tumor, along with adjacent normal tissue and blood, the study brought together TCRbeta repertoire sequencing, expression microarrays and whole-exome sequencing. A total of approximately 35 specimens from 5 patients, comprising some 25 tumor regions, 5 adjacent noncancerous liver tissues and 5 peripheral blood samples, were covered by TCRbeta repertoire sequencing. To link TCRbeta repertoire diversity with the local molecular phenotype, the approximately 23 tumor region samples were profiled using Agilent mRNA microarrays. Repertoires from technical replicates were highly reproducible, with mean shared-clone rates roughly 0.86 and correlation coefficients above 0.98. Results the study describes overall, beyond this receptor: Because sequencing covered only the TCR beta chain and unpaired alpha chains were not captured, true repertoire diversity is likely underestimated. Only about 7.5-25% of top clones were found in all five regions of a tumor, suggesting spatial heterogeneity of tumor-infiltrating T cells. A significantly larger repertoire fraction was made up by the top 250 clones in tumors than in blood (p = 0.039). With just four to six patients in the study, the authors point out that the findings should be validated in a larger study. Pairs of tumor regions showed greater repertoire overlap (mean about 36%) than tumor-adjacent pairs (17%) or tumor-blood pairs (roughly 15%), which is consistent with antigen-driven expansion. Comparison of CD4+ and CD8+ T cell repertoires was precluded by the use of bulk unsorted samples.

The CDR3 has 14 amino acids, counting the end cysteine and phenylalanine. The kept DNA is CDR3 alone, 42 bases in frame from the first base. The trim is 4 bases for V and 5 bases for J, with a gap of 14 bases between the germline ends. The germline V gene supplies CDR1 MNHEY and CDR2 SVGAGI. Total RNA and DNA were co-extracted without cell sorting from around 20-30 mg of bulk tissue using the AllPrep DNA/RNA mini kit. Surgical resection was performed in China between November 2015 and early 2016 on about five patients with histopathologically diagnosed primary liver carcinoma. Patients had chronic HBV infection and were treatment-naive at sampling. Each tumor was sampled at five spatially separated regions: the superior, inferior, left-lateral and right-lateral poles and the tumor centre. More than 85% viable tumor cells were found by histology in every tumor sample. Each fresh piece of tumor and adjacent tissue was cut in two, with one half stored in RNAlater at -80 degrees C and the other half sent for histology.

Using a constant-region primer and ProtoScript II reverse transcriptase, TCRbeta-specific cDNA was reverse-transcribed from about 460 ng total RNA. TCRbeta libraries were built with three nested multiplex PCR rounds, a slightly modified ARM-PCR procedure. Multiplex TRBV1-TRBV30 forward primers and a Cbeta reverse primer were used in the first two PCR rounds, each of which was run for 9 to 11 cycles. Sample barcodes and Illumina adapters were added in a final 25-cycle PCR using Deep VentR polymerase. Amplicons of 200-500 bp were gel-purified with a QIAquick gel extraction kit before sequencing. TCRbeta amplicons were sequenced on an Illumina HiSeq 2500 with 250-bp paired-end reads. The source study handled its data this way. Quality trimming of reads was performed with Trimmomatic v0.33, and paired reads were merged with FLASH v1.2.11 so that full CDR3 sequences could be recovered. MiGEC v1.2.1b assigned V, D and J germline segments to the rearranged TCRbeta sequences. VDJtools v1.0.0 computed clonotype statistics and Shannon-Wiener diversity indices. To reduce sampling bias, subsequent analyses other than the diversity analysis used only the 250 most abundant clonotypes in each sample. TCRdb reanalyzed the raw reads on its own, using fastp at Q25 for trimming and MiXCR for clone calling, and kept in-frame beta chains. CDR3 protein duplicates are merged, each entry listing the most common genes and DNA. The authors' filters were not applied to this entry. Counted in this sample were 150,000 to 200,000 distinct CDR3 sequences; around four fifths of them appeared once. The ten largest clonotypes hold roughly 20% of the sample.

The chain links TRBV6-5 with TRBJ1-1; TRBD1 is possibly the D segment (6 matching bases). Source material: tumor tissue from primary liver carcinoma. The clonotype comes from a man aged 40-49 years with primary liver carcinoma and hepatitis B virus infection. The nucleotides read TGTGCCAGCAGTTCCCTGACAGGAGGAACTGAAGCTTTCTTT. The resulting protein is CASSSLTGGTEAFF.